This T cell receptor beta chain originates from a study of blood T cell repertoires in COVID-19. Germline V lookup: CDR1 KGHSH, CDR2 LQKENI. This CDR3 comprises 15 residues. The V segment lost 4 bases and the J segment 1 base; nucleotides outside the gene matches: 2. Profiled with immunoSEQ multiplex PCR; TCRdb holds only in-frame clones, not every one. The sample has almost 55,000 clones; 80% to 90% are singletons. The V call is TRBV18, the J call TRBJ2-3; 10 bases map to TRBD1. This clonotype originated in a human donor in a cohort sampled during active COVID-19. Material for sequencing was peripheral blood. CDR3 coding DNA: TGTGCCAGCTCACTGGGGACAGGGGGCACAGATACGCAGTATTTT. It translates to CASSLGTGGTDTQYF.